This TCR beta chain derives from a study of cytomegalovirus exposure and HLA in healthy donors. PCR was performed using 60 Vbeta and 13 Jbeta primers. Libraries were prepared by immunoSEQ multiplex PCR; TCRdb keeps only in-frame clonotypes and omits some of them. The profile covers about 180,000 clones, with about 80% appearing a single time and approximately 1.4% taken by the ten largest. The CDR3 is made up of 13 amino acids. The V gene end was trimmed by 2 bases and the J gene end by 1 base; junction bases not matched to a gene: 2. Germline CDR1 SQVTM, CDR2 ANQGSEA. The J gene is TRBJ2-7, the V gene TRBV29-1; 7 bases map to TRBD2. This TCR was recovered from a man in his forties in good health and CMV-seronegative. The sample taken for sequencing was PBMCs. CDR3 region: CSVELADSYEQYF. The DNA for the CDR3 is TGCAGCGTTGAACTAGCGGATTCCTACGAGCAGTACTTC.